Below, 21 T cell receptor beta chains from the same sample are listed, as sequenced in a study of OX40 agonist ivuxolimab in advanced cancers. The data were produced by immunoSEQ multiplex PCR, yet TCRdb's version contains in-frame clones alone and is incomplete. The sample consists of 60,000 or so clones, approximately 88% of them appearing once. The input for sequencing was CD4+ or CD8+ T cells sorted from blood, taken in a trial of the OX40 agonist ivuxolimab. These receptors were taken from an adult with an advanced solid tumor such as melanoma, head and neck, liver or kidney cancer.

The genes are TRBV19 and TRBJ2-5; D might be TRBD1 (6 bases). The CDR3 covers 16 residues. Germline V gives CDR1 LNHDA, CDR2 SQIVND (reference sequence). V shed 6 bases and J shed 1 base, with 18 bases lying between them. CDR3 residues: CASSRWAGVLQETQYF. CDR3 nucleotide sequence: TGTGCCAGTAGCCGCTGGGCAGGGGTTCTCCAAGAGACCCAGTACTTC.

The chain carries TRBV19 and TRBJ2-1, with D unresolved. CDR3 length equals 15 residues. The germline V gene encodes CDR1 LNHDA and CDR2 SQIVND (reference sequence). Trimming took off 0 bases at V and 0 bases at J, with 6 bases between the two ends. This CDR3 reads CASSIESSSYNEQFF. The CDR3 DNA reads TGTGCCAGTAGTATAGAGTCAAGCTCCTACAATGAGCAGTTCTTC. The whole variable domain, remainder taken from reference TRBV19 and TRBJ2-1, is DGGITQSPKYLFRKEGQNVTLSCEQNLNHDAMYWYRQDPGQGLRLIYYSQIVNDFQKGDIAEGYSVSREKKESFPLTVTSAQKNPTAFYLCASSIESSSYNEQFFGPGTRLTVL.

The J gene is TRBJ2-2, the V gene TRBV4-1; possible D gene TRBD1, 6 bases. This CDR3 region has 14 residues. V lost 6 bases, J lost 1 base, and 9 bases lay in between. Germline V gene sequence: CDR1 MGHRA, CDR2 YSYEKL. The DNA of the CDR3 is TGCGCCAGCAGTGAGGGACAGAACACCGGGGAGCTGTTTTTT. The encoded protein is CASSEGQNTGELFF.

This clone was picked up one time. V usage is TRBV11-2 and J usage is TRBJ1-1; D not resolved. V lost 3 bases, J lost 3 bases, and 11 bases lay in between. The CDR3 covers 14 residues. The germline V gene encodes CDR1 SGHAT and CDR2 FQNNGV. The CDR3: CASSFGLWDTEAFF. In DNA, the CDR3 is TGTGCCAGCAGCTTCGGGCTTTGGGACACTGAAGCTTTCTTT.

The CDR3 sequence is CASSLRTGGAYEQYF. The CDR3 bases are TGCGCCAGCAGTTTACGGACGGGGGGTGCCTACGAGCAGTACTTC. This chain links TRBV4-3 with TRBJ2-7, with 7 nucleotides matching TRBD2. Unmatched junction bases numbered 10, after V lost 6 bases and J lost 2 bases. The CDR3 runs to 15 residues. Germline V CDR1 and CDR2: LGHNA, YSLEER.

Only one count was recorded for this clone. The chain recombines TRBV4-3 with TRBJ2-1; D is possibly TRBD1 or TRBD2 (5 bases each). Germline V gene data show CDR1 as LGHNA and CDR2 as YSLEER. CDR3 length: 16 amino acids. V was shortened by 0 bases and J by 4 bases, with 13 bases between the two germline ends. As DNA, the CDR3 is TGCGCCAGCAGCCAAGATTTGGCAGGGAGTTACAATGAGCAGTTCTTC. The encoded protein is CASSQDLAGSYNEQFF.

The table lists this clone with a count of one. The chain joins TRBV9 to TRBJ1-2; D is possibly TRBD1 (6 bases). The CDR3 contains 17 residues. Trimming took 4 bases from V and 7 from J, leaving 26 bases between them. Looked up from germline, CDR1 is SGDLS and CDR2 is YYNGEE. CDR3 in amino acids: CASSPGTMAPPPIGYTF. The CDR3 region has the DNA TGTGCCAGCAGCCCCGGGACAATGGCGCCCCCCCCAATTGGCTACACCTTC.

This sequence joins TRBV5-6 and TRBJ1-4; D not resolved. Germline CDR1 SGHDT, CDR2 YYEEEE. Between the trimmed V and J ends, which lost 0 bases and 8 bases, there was a span of 8 bases. The CDR3 is 13 amino acids. In DNA form, the CDR3 reads TGTGCCAGCAGCTTGGCCGGTCGAGAAAAACTGTTTTTT. It is translated as CASSLAGREKLFF.

About this clone itself: The same CDR3 is also encoded by other DNA sequences in this sample. This sequence joins TRBV6-1 and TRBJ1-5, with D maybe TRBD1 (6 bases). The CDR3 has 16 residues. The V gene lost 2 bases and the J gene lost 4 bases, with 15 bases spanning the gap. Germline lookup yields CDR1 MNHNS and CDR2 SASEGT. Here the CDR3 reads CASSESPGHSNQPQHF. The CDR3 nucleotides read TGTGCCAGCAGTGAAAGTCCGGGACATAGTAATCAGCCCCAGCATTTT.

The gene calls are TRBV16 and TRBJ1-1; D is unclear. Germline CDR1 KGHSY, CDR2 FQNENV. The CDR3 is 11 residues long. V was shortened by 3 bases and J by 5 bases, with 4 bases between the two germline ends. Here the CDR3 reads CASSHGTEAFF. The CDR3 region has the DNA TGTGCCAGCAGCCATGGTACTGAAGCTTTCTTT.

This chain connects TRBV19 to TRBJ1-1, with D uncertain. The CDR3 sequence is 11 residues long. Trimming pared 4 bases from V and 11 bases from J, leaving 11 bases between. Germline-derived CDR1 and CDR2 are LNHDA and SQIVND (reference sequence). The CDR3 sequence is CASSKGRTAFF. Written as DNA, the CDR3 is TGTGCCAGTAGTAAAGGTAGGACTGCTTTCTTT.

This chain connects TRBV4-1 to TRBJ2-7, with D maybe TRBD1 (6 bases). Germline V gene data show CDR1 as MGHRA and CDR2 as YSYEKL. There are 14 residues in the CDR3. The germline V and J ends were trimmed by 1 base and 4 bases, with 11 bases remaining between them. CDR3 protein: CASSQGPGQYEQYV. DNA for the CDR3: TGCGCCAGCAGCCAAGGCCCCGGACAGTACGAGCAGTACGTC.

This sequence joins TRBV5-1 and TRBJ2-3, with D possibly being TRBD2 (6 bases). V was clipped by 2 bases and J by 3 bases, with 10 bases between them. The germline CDR1 and CDR2 sequences are SGHRS and YFSETQ. The CDR3 contains 14 residues. CDR3 residues: CASSFGGMTDTQYF. Written as DNA, the CDR3 is TGCGCCAGCAGCTTCGGGGGTATGACAGATACGCAGTATTTT.

The chain recombines TRBV10-3 with TRBJ2-2; no definite D call. Trimming pared 4 bases from V and 1 base from J, leaving 16 bases between. The CDR3 length is 17 residues. Germline-derived CDR1 and CDR2 are ENHRY and SYGVKD. Here the CDR3 reads CAISAAVEELNTGELFF. The CDR3 DNA sequence: TGTGCCATCAGTGCCGCAGTCGAAGAGCTGAACACCGGGGAGCTGTTTTTT.

The gene calls are TRBV15 and TRBJ1-2; tentative D call: TRBD1 (6 bases). This CDR3 is built from 16 residues. The V and J ends lost 0 bases and 4 bases respectively, with 15 bases between them. The germline CDR1 and CDR2 sequences are LNHNV and YYDKDF (reference sequence). The CDR3 spells CATSRDGGGSTYGYTF. CDR3 in DNA: TGTGCCACCAGCAGAGATGGAGGGGGGAGTACCTATGGCTACACCTTC.

The chain joins TRBV19 to TRBJ1-3; no firm D call. V shed 3 bases and J shed 2 bases, with 11 bases lying between them. The CDR3 covers 15 residues. Germline V gene lookup returns CDR1 LNHDA and CDR2 SQIVND (reference sequence). CDR3 sequence: CASSIVRFAGNTIYF. CDR3 coding DNA: TGTGCCAGTAGTATCGTCAGGTTCGCTGGAAACACCATATATTTT.

This clone was observed a few times. The chain couples TRBV7-9 to TRBJ1-1; 9 nucleotides agree with TRBD1. V dropped 4 bases and J dropped 5; count of bases not matched to a gene: 8. The germline V gene has CDR1 SEHNR and CDR2 FQNEAQ (reference sequence). The CDR3 consists of 15 residues. The chain's CDR3 is CASSYGQGSGTEAFF. In DNA form, the CDR3 reads TGTGCCAGCAGCTACGGACAGGGGAGTGGAACTGAAGCTTTCTTT.

The CDR3, as DNA: TGTGCCAGCACGGGACAAAATTACAATGAGCAGTTCTTC. This translates into CASTGQNYNEQFF. V usage is TRBV9 and J usage is TRBJ2-1; D might be TRBD1 (6 bases). Trimming shortened V by 6 bases and J by 4 bases, and 11 bases separated the two germline ends. The length of the CDR3 is 13 residues. The germline V gene has CDR1 SGDLS and CDR2 YYNGEE.

This clone was detected only a few times. The chain uses TRBV19 and TRBJ2-2, with TRBD1 as a possible D gene (6 bases). V dropped 0 bases and J dropped 2 bases, with 7 bases sitting between them. This CDR3 has 15 amino acids. Germline values: CDR1 LNHDA, CDR2 SQIVND (reference sequence). CDR3 loop: CASSIEGTNTGELFF. The CDR3 region has the DNA TGTGCCAGTAGTATAGAAGGGACAAACACCGGGGAGCTGTTTTTT.

The J gene is TRBJ2-1, the V gene TRBV5-6, with D perhaps being TRBD1 or TRBD2 (6 bases each). The V and J ends lost 5 bases and 6 bases respectively, with 18 bases between them. This CDR3 region has 15 residues. Germline CDR1 SGHDT, CDR2 YYEEEE. The CDR3 nucleotides are TGTGCCAGCAGGTTTTTAGGACAGCGGGCCAATGAGCAGTTCTTC. Translated, it gives CASRFLGQRANEQFF.

V is TRBV6-1 and J is TRBJ1-4, with D uncertain. This CDR3 region has 16 residues. CDR1 MNHNS and CDR2 SASEGT come from the germline V gene. Trimming shortened V by 3 bases and J by 6 bases, and 17 bases separated the two germline ends. CDR3 sequence (DNA): TGTGCCAGCAGTGACGATGGATGGGTGACGGATGAAAAACTGTTTTTT. Its translation is CASSDDGWVTDEKLFF.